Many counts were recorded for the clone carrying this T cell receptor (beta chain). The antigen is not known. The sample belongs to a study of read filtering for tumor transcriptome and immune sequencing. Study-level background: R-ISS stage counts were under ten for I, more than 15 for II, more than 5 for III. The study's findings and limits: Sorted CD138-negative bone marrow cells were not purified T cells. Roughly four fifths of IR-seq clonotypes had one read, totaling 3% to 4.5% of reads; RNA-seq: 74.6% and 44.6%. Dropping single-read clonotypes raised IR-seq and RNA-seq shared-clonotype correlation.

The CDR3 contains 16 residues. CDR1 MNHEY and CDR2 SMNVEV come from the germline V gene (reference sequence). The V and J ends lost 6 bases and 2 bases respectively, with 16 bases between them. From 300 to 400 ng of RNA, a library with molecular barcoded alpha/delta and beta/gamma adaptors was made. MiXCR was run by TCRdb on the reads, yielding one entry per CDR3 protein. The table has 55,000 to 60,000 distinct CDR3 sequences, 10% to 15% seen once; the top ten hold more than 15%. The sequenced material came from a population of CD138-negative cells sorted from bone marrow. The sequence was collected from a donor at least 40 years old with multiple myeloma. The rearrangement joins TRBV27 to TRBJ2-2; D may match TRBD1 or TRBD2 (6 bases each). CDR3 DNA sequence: TGTGCCAGCAGCCGAAATTGGGGGGCAAACACCGGGGAGCTGTTTTTT. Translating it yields CASSRNWGANTGELFF.